This paragraph covers one T cell receptor (beta chain) sequence. This sample is part of a study of blood T cell repertoires in COVID-19. In the study overall: There were acute and convalescent COVID-19 samples, and they came from the United States, Italy and Spain. PBMCs, B-cell-depleted T cells, or T cells provided the cDNA or gDNA that made up the material.

With V trimmed by 1 base and J by 1 base, 3 bases remained unmatched. This CDR3 contains 15 residues. Germline CDR1 reads SGHNT; CDR2 reads YENEEA. In the original analysis: Amplification with reference gene primers provided the estimates of nucleated cell counts. Assay: immunoSEQ multiplex PCR; the TCRdb copy retains only in-frame clones and omits some. From that table come the V and J calls and clone size; the DNA was used to work out D and trimming. The profile shows about 100,000 clones, over 75% of them singletons. This TCR came from an older woman with acute or convalescent COVID-19. The sample was peripheral blood. The chain combines TRBV11-3 with TRBJ1-1, with 7 bases lining up with TRBD1. The CDR3 protein is CASSLGSGGNTEAFF. The CDR3 bases are TGTGCCAGCAGCTTAGGGTCAGGGGGGAACACTGAAGCTTTCTTT. The complete variable domain, with remaining parts taken from reference TRBV11-3 and TRBJ1-1, reads EAGVVQSPRYKIIEKKQPVAFWCNPISGHNTLYWYLQNLGQGPELLIRYENEEAVDDSQLPKDRFSAERLKGVDSTLKIQPAELGDSAVYLCASSLGSGGNTEAFFGQGTRLTVV.